This TCR beta chain emerged from a study of T cells in Graves' hyperthyroidism and ophthalmopathy. In the study overall: It was at initial diagnosis, before any treatment, that peripheral blood was collected.

This clonotype came up many times. Out of roughly 10 ml of fresh peripheral blood came the PBMCs. Amplified TCR beta CDR3 regions derived from RNA transcripts. Carried out on the TCR CDR3, a first-round RT-PCR used the HTBI primer set. Each CDR3 protein is one row after TCRdb ran MiXCR on the multiplex PCR reads. The table shows 550,000 to 800,000 distinct CDR3 sequences, with roughly 15% occurring only once. The CDR3 is made up of 15 amino acids. Losses at the gene ends were 5 bases for V and 3 bases for J; bases not matched to a gene: 7. Germline loops: CDR1 SGHAT, CDR2 FQNNGV. The V call is TRBV11-2, the J call TRBJ2-5, with 9 bases fitting TRBD1. Sequenced material: blood. The receptor was derived from a man aged 18-30 years with Graves' hyperthyroidism. In DNA form, the CDR3 reads TGTGCCAGCAGCCACCGGGACAGGGTAAAAGAGACCCAGTACTTC. This encodes CASSHRDRVKETQYF. Using reference TRBV11-2 and TRBJ2-5 for the parts outside the CDR3, the full variable domain is EAGVAQSPRYKIIEKRQSVAFWCNPISGHATLYWYQQILGQGPKLLIQFQNNGVVDDSQLPKDRFSAERLKGVDSTLKIQPAKLEDSAVYLCASSHRDRVKETQYFGPGTRLLVL.